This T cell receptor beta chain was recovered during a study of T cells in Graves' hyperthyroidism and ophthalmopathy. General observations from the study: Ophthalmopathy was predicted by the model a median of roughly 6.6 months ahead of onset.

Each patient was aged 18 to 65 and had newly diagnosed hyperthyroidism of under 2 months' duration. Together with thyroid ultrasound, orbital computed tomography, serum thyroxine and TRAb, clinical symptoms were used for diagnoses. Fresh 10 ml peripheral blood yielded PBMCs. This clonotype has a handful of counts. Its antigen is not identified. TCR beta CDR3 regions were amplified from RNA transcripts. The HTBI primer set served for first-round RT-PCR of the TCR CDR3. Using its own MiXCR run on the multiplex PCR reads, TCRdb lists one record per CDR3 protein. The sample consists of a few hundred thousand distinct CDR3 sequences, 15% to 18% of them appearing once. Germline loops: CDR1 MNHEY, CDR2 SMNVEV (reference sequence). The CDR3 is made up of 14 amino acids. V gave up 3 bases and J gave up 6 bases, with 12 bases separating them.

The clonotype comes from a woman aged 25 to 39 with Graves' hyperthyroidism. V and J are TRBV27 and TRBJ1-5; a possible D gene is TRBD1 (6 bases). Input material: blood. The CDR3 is CASSLDSIFQPQHF. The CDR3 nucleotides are TGTGCCAGCAGTTTGGACAGCATTTTTCAGCCCCAGCATTTT.